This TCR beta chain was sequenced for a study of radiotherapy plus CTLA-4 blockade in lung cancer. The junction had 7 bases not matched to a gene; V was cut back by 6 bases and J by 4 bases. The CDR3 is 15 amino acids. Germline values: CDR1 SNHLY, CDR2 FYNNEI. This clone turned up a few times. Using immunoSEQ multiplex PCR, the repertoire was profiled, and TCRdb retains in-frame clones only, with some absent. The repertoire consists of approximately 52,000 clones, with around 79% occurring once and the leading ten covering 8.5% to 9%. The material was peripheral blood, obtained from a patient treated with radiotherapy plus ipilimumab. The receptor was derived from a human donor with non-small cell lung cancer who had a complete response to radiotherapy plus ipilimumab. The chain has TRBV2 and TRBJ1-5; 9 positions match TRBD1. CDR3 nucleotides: TGTGCCAGCAGGGCCTCGGGACAGGGAAATCAGCCCCAGCATTTT. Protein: CASRASGQGNQPQHF.